The 18 T cell receptor beta chains in this list originate from one sample, sequenced in a study of control samples from healthy donors and cancer patients. Libraries were prepared by immunoSEQ multiplex PCR; TCRdb keeps only in-frame clonotypes and omits some of them. Among 40,000 to 55,000 clones listed, 70% were seen once. The material sequenced was formalin-fixed, paraffin-embedded tissue. These receptors all stem from a male donor with melanoma.

The chain uses TRBV28 and TRBJ2-7; tentative D call: TRBD2 (6 bases). Germline loops: CDR1 MDHEN, CDR2 SYDVKM. Trimming took off 5 bases at V and 0 bases at J, with 17 bases between the two ends. The CDR3 runs 16 residues. The CDR3 protein is CASSTLGGARSYEQYF. The CDR3 bases are TGTGCCAGCAGTACCCTGGGAGGTGCCCGCTCCTACGAGCAGTACTTC.

J is TRBJ1-2 and V is TRBV28, with 7 nucleotides matching TRBD1. Germline V gene data show CDR1 as MDHEN and CDR2 as SYDVKM. This CDR3 spans 15 amino acids. Germline trimming cut 5 bases from V and 1 base from J; bases unmatched to any gene: 7. The CDR3 is CASSAPRQGNYGYTF. The CDR3 DNA reads as TGTGCCAGCAGTGCCCCACGACAGGGTAACTATGGCTACACCTTC.

This clone was observed a single time. The V gene is TRBV5-1, the J gene TRBJ2-7, with a tentative D call TRBD1 (6 bases). Germline CDR1 SGHRS, CDR2 YFSETQ. Trimming cost V 1 base and J 2 bases, with 10 bases left between them. The CDR3 length is 14 residues. The CDR3 loop reads CASSLTEGAYEQYF. Here the CDR3 DNA reads TGCGCCAGCAGCTTGACCGAGGGGGCCTACGAGCAGTACTTC.

This chain connects TRBV11-3 to TRBJ2-3; no clear D. Germline CDR1 and CDR2: SGHNT and YENEEA. V dropped 1 base and J dropped 5 bases, with 13 bases sitting between them. This CDR3 region has 15 residues. The CDR3 DNA sequence: TGTGCCAGCAGCTTAGGGGTGTCGGAAGTAGATACGCAGTATTTT. Translated, it gives CASSLGVSEVDTQYF.

The chain carries TRBV19 and TRBJ2-2; no clear D gene. This CDR3 has 11 amino acids. Deletions cut 4 bases from V and 7 bases from J, with 4 bases between. Germline V gene sequence: CDR1 LNHDA, CDR2 SQIVND (reference sequence). CDR3 DNA sequence: TGTGCCAGTAGTAAGAGCGGGGAGCTGTTTTTT. Residues: CASSKSGELFF.

The sample holds a few counts of this clone. The chain employs TRBV7-9 and TRBJ1-6, with 7 bases identical to TRBD1. The CDR3 is 15 amino acids. V shed 4 bases and J 10 bases; nucleotides not matched to a gene: 10. The V gene's germline CDR1 is SEHNR and CDR2 FQNEAQ (reference sequence). CDR3 sequence (DNA): TGTGCCAGCAGCTCCAGGGCCGGACAGGAATCACCCCTCCACTTT. Protein sequence: CASSSRAGQESPLHF.

The chain combines TRBV6-5 with TRBJ2-1; no reliable D call. The CDR3 runs 13 residues. From germline, CDR1 is MNHEY and CDR2 SVGAGI. V lost 8 bases, J lost 0 bases, and 8 bases lay in between. The CDR3 spells CASRKSSYNEQFF. In DNA, the CDR3 is TGTGCCAGCCGGAAGAGCTCCTACAATGAGCAGTTCTTC.

This clone was counted once. This chain links TRBV2 with TRBJ1-5; D is unclear. The germline V gene has CDR1 SNHLY and CDR2 FYNNEI. Trimming removed 5 bases from V and 0 bases from J, with 5 bases in between. The CDR3 loop spans 13 amino acids. The DNA of the CDR3 is TGTGCCAGCAGTTTAAATAGCAATCAGCCCCAGCATTTT. Amino acid sequence: CASSLNSNQPQHF.

J is TRBJ2-5 and V is TRBV5-4; TRBD1 might be the D (10 bases). CDR3 length equals 16 residues. Germline assignment: CDR1 SGHNT and CDR2 YYREEE (reference sequence). The V end lost 4 bases, the J end lost 5 bases, and 21 bases lay between the germline ends. For the CDR3, the DNA is TGTGCCAGCAGCCCTGGGACAGGGGCGGGGGGGGAGACCCAGTACTTC. It is translated as CASSPGTGAGGETQYF.

This chain links TRBV18 with TRBJ2-7, with TRBD1 identical over 9 bases. The V segment lost 3 bases and the J segment 1 base; nucleotides outside the gene matches: 7. There are 16 residues in the CDR3. CDR1 KGHSH and CDR2 LQKENI come from the germline V gene. The CDR3 loop is CASSPSRDRESYEQYF. Here the CDR3 DNA reads TGTGCCAGCTCACCCTCCCGGGACAGGGAATCCTACGAGCAGTACTTC.

The chain carries TRBV3-1 (or the pseudogene TRBV3-2) and TRBJ2-7; D gene uncertain. Looked up from germline, CDR1 is LGHDT and CDR2 is YNNKEL (reference sequence). The CDR3 runs to 13 residues. The V end lost 1 base, the J end lost 9 bases, and 13 bases lay between the germline ends. CDR3 coding DNA: TGTGCCAGCAGCCAAGGGGGTCGGCTCGGGCAGTACTTC. It yields the protein CASSQGGRLGQYF.

This chain links TRBV6-6 with TRBJ2-7, with 8 bases that match TRBD1. Trimming took 4 bases from V and 6 from J; bases not matched to a gene: 8. This CDR3 contains 14 residues. Germline CDR1 is MNHNY and CDR2 is SVGAGI (reference sequence). The CDR3 reads CASSSPGQAGEQYF. The CDR3 bases are TGTGCCAGCAGTTCCCCGGGACAGGCGGGCGAGCAGTACTTC.

The chain uses TRBV6-5 and TRBJ2-7; 7 nucleotides agree with TRBD2. Trimming removed 6 bases from V and 6 bases from J; junction bases left unmatched: 14. Germline V gene lookup returns CDR1 MNHEY and CDR2 SVGAGI. The CDR3 has 15 amino acids. Here the CDR3 DNA reads TGTGCCAGCAGGTTGACCTCGGGACTACAAGGCGAGCAGTACTTC. The encoded protein is CASRLTSGLQGEQYF.

The V call is TRBV6-2 or TRBV6-3, the J call TRBJ2-1; 12 nucleotides line up with TRBD2. The V gene's germline CDR1 is MNHEY and CDR2 SVGEGT. V shed 2 bases, J shed 0 bases, and the junction held 5 bases outside the gene matches. The CDR3 is 18 residues long. The CDR3 loop reads CASSYTATSGSSYNEQFF. The CDR3 coding sequence is TGTGCCAGCAGTTACACCGCGACTAGCGGGAGCTCCTACAATGAGCAGTTCTTC.

This clone has at least ten counts. V usage is TRBV5-1 and J usage is TRBJ2-7; 7 bases match TRBD2. The CDR3 spans 14 residues. Germline V gene sequence: CDR1 SGHRS, CDR2 YFSETQ. V gave up 4 bases and J gave up 2 bases; unmatched junction bases: 6. Written as DNA, the CDR3 is TGCGCCAGCAGCGCTAGCGGAGAAGCCTACGAGCAGTACTTC. Translated: CASSASGEAYEQYF.

This chain links TRBV5-6 with TRBJ2-7; 10 positions match TRBD2. This CDR3 is 15 amino acids long. CDR1 and CDR2 (germline): SGHDT, YYEEEE. V shed 4 bases, J shed 6 bases, and the junction held 10 bases outside the gene matches. CDR3: CASSPFASGSGEQYF. Written as DNA, the CDR3 is TGTGCCAGCAGCCCGTTCGCTAGCGGGAGTGGCGAGCAGTACTTC.

This chain joins TRBV7-7 and TRBJ1-3, with TRBD1 matching over 8 bases. Germline lookup yields CDR1 SSHAT and CDR2 FNYEAQ (reference sequence). J lost 3 bases, V lost 5 bases, and 3 bases had no gene match. The CDR3 is 14 residues long. This chain's CDR3 is CASSPGTGGNTIYF. CDR3 bases: TGTGCCAGCAGCCCGGGGACAGGTGGAAACACCATATATTTT.

Many counts were recorded for this clone. The chain recombines TRBV5-1 with TRBJ1-4, with a possible D match to TRBD1 (5 bases). The CDR3 is made up of 14 amino acids. The V end was cut by 2 bases, the J end by 8 bases, with 13 bases between. CDR1 and CDR2 (germline): SGHRS, YFSETQ. The CDR3 DNA reads TGCGCCAGCAGCTTTGGTCAGGGAGGAGAAAAACTGTTTTTT. Amino acids: CASSFGQGGEKLFF.